Shown below are 22 T cell receptor beta chains from a single sample sequenced in a study of T cells expressing NK-cell markers. Using the 5' RACE reads, TCRdb records one entry per CDR3 protein without DNA. Its listing shows about 430,000 distinct CDR3 sequences. Source material: blood T cells: a sorted CD56 or NKG2C T cell subset, CD4+ or CD8+ T cells, or bulk PBMC T cells (not recorded which). The receptors were sampled from a woman aged 45-65 years in good health.

V gene TRBV30 combines with J gene TRBJ2-7; TCRdb's assignment of TRBD2 cannot be checked, as there is no DNA. CDR1 and CDR2 from the germline V gene are GTSNPN and SVGIG (reference sequence). The CDR3 contains 16 residues. The chain's CDR3 is CAWSVFGLGGNYEQYF.

The chain uses TRBV24-1 and TRBJ2-3; the D call from TCRdb, TRBD2, cannot be confirmed without DNA. The CDR3 contains 14 residues. Per germline, CDR1 KGHDR and CDR2 SFDVKD. The CDR3 loop reads CATQGLLSTDTQYF.

The chain is built from TRBV6-6 and TRBJ1-2; no DNA is available, so the TRBD1 call from TCRdb remains unchecked. This CDR3 has 13 residues. The germline V gene encodes CDR1 MNHNY and CDR2 SVGAGI (reference sequence). CDR3 protein: CASRRDRDYGYTF.

The CDR3 sequence: CASGRPNEQFF. The chain combines TRBV28 with TRBJ2-1; TCRdb proposes TRBD2, but this gene call is untestable without DNA. Germline-derived CDR1 and CDR2 are MDHEN and SYDVKM. The CDR3 is 11 amino acids. The full variable domain, completed using reference TRBV28 and TRBJ2-1, is DVKVTQSSRYLVKRTGEKVFLECVQDMDHENMFWYRQDPGLGLRLIYFSYDVKMKEKGDIPEGYSVSREKKERFSLILESASTNQTSMYLCASGRPNEQFFGPGTRLTVL.

The chain couples TRBV27 to TRBJ2-1; checking the TCRdb D call of TRBD1 is not possible without DNA. CDR1 is MNHEY, CDR2 SMNVEV, per germline (reference sequence). The CDR3 runs to 15 residues. CDR3 residues: CASSLSRVGTGEQFF.

The rearrangement uses TRBV12-3 or TRBV12-4 and TRBJ2-7; TCRdb's D gene call, TRBD1, goes unchecked for lack of DNA. The CDR3 has 14 amino acids. The CDR3 protein is CASSPRTIFYEQYF.

This rearrangement joins TRBV20-1 to TRBJ2-3; TCRdb outputs TRBD2, but without DNA this stays unchecked. The germline V gene encodes CDR1 DFQATT and CDR2 SNEGSKA (reference sequence). CDR3 size: 14 residues. Here the CDR3 reads CSALADLPGDTQYF.

The gene calls are TRBV27 and TRBJ1-1; TCRdb proposes TRBD1, but this gene call is untestable without DNA. Germline CDR1 is MNHEY and CDR2 is SMNVEV (reference sequence). The CDR3 spans 15 residues. This CDR3 reads CASWSGAGVNTEAFF.

This chain connects TRBV11-3 to TRBJ2-7. Germline V gene lookup returns CDR1 SGHNT and CDR2 YENEEA. The CDR3 runs 15 residues. CDR3 amino acids: CASSLERQSSYEQYF.

This chain links TRBV15 with TRBJ1-4. Germline values: CDR1 LNHNV, CDR2 YYDKDF (reference sequence). There are 16 residues in the CDR3. The CDR3 sequence is CATSRDRRSREGKLFF.

The chain is built from TRBV5-6 and TRBJ2-1; TCRdb indicates TRBD2, and absent DNA this call remains unverified. CDR3 length: 15 residues. Germline values: CDR1 SGHDT, CDR2 YYEEEE. CDR3 protein: CASSLEASGIYEQFF.

The chain combines TRBV9 with TRBJ2-1. CDR3 size: 17 residues. CDR1 is SGDLS and CDR2 is YYNGEE in the germline V gene. This chain's CDR3 is CASSVTSSWRSYNEQFF.

The V call is TRBV5-1, the J call TRBJ2-5; absent DNA, TCRdb's TRBD2 call cannot be checked. The CDR3 has 13 residues. CDR1 and CDR2 from the germline V gene are SGHRS and YFSETQ. CDR3 protein: CASSLGESGTQYF.

The chain is built from TRBV7-2 and TRBJ2-3; TCRdb's D call, TRBD1, is unchecked because there is no DNA. CDR3 length: 17 residues. Looked up from germline, CDR1 is SGHTA and CDR2 is FQGNSA. The CDR3 reads CASSRTRWAGDTDTQYF.

This chain uses TRBV5-6 with TRBJ2-1; TCRdb's D call of TRBD2 is untestable without DNA. The germline gives CDR1 SGHDT, CDR2 YYEEEE. The length of the CDR3 is 12 residues. This CDR3 is CASSSPGGQEFF.

The V call is TRBV6-2 or TRBV6-3, the J call TRBJ2-2; TCRdb lists TRBD2, though no DNA is available to test this call. Germline lookup yields CDR1 MNHEY and CDR2 SVGEGT. There are 14 residues in the CDR3. The CDR3 region is CASNTGAWAGELFF.

V and J are TRBV19 and TRBJ2-5. Germline V gives CDR1 LNHDA, CDR2 SQIVND (reference sequence). CDR3 size: 13 residues. CDR3 protein: CASSHTRQETQYF.

The chain links TRBV7-6 to TRBJ2-2; without DNA, the TCRdb call of TRBD1 cannot be checked. Germline-derived CDR1 and CDR2 are SGHVS and FNYEAQ. The CDR3 runs to 16 residues. CDR3 protein: CASSLTRTPLAGELFF.

The rearrangement joins TRBV10-2 to TRBJ2-1. CDR3 length: 13 amino acids. The germline gives CDR1 WSHSY, CDR2 SAAADI. CDR3 sequence reads: CASSPTSYNEQFF.

V is TRBV5-1 and J is TRBJ2-2; TCRdb designates TRBD2, a call that cannot be tested without DNA. CDR1 is SGHRS, CDR2 YFSETQ, per germline. The CDR3 extends over 16 amino acids. The CDR3 loop is CASSQSLAGVTGELFF.

This chain uses TRBV14 with TRBJ2-1; with no DNA, the TCRdb D assignment of TRBD2 cannot be verified. Germline-derived CDR1 and CDR2 are SGHDN and FVKESK. The CDR3 has 16 residues. The CDR3 is CASSQDWREDYNEQFF.

The chain combines TRBV3-1 with TRBJ2-5. In germline, CDR1 is LGHDT, CDR2 YNNKEL (reference sequence). This CDR3 is 15 amino acids long. The chain's CDR3 is CASSLSLRDQETQYF.